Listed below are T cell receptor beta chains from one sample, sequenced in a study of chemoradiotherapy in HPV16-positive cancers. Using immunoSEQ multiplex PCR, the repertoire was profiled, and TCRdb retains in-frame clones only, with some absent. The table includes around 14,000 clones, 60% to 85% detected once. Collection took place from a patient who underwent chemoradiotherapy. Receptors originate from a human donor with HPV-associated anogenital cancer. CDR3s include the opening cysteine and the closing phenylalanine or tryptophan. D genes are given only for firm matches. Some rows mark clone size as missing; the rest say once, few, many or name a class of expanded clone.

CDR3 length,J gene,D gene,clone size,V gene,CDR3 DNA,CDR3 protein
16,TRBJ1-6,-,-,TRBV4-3,TGCGCCAGCAGCTCCGTCGGCGGGCGGGGTAATTCACCCCTCCACTTT,CASSSVGGRGNSPLHF
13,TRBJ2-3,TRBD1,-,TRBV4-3,TGCGCCAGCAGCCAAGTTAGGACAGGTCCGCAGTATTTT,CASSQVRTGPQYF
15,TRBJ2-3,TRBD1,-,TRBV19,TGTGCCAGTAGTAGGGGGACAGGGTCCCGGGATACGCAGTATTTT,CASSRGTGSRDTQYF
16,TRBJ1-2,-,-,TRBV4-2,TGTGCCAGCAGCCCGAGGGGCGACAGTTCTAACTATGGCTACACCTTC,CASSPRGDSSNYGYTF
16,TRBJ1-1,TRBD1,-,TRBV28,TGTGCCAGCAGTTTATGGCAGGGGGCGGTGAACACTGAAGCTTTCTTT,CASSLWQGAVNTEAFF
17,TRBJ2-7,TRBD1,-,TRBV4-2,TGTGCCAGCAGCACGGCTAGGGACAGTATGACAGTATACGAGCAGTACTTC,CASSTARDSMTVYEQYF
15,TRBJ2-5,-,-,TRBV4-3,TGCGCCAGCAGCCGGGGTCAGGAGCGTGGGGGGACCCAGTACTTC,CASSRGQERGGTQYF
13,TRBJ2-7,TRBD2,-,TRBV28,TGTGCCACCCAACCGGGACTAGTCTACGAGCAGTACTTC,CATQPGLVYEQYF
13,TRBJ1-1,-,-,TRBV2,TGTGCCAGCAGTAATAGCCAAGGGACTGAAGCTTTCTTT,CASSNSQGTEAFF
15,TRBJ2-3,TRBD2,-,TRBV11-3,TGTGCCAGCAGCCCCGGACTAGCGGGGTCAGATACGCAGTATTTT,CASSPGLAGSDTQYF
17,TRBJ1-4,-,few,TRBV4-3,TGCGCCAGCAGCCAAGGGGCAGGGGATGAAAACCCCTGGAAACTGTTTTTT,CASSQGAGDENPWKLFF
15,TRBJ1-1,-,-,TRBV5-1,TGCGCCAGCAGCTTGGAGGGCTGGGGAAACACTGAAGCTTTCTTT,CASSLEGWGNTEAFF
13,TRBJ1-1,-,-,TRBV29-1,TGCAGCTCCTCGAACCTAATGAACACTGAAGCTTTCTTT,CSSSNLMNTEAFF
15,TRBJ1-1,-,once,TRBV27,TGTGCCAGCAGTATAGGAGGACTGGGGAGGACTGAAGCTTTCTTT,CASSIGGLGRTEAFF
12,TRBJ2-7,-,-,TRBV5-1,TGCGCCAGCAGCTTCAATTCCTACGAGCAGTACTTC,CASSFNSYEQYF